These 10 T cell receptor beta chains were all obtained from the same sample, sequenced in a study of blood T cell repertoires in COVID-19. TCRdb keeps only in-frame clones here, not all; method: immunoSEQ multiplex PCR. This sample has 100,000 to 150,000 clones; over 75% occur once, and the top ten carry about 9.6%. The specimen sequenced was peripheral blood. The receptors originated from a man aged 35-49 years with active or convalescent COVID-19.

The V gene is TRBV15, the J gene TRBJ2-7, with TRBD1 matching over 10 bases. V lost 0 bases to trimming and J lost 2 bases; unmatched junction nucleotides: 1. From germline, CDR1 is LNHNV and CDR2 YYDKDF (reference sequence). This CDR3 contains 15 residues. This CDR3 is CATSRDGTGAYEQYF. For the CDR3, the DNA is TGTGCCACCAGCAGAGATGGGACAGGGGCCTACGAGCAGTACTTC.

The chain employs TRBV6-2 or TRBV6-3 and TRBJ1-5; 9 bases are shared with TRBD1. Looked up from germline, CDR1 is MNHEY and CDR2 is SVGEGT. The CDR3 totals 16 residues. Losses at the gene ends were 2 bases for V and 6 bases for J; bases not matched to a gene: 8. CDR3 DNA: TGTGCCAGCAGTTACCTCCGGACAGGGGTTTTTCAGCCCCAGCATTTT. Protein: CASSYLRTGVFQPQHF.

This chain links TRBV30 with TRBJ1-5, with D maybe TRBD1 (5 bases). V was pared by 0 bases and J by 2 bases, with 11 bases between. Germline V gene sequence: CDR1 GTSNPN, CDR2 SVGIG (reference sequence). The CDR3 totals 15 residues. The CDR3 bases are TGTGCCTGGAGTGTAGGGCAGGGTGGCAATCAGCCCCAGCATTTT. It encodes CAWSVGQGGNQPQHF.

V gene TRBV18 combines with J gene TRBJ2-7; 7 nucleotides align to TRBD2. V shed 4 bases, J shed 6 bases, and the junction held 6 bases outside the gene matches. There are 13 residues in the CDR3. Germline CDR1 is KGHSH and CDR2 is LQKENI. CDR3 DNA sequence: TGTGCCAGCTCACTCCGTGGGGAGGGCGAGCAGTACTTC. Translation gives CASSLRGEGEQYF.

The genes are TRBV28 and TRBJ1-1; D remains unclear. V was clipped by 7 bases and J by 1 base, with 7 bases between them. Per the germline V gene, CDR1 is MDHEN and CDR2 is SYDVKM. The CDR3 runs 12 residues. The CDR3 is CASIQENTEAFF. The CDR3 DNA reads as TGTGCCAGCATTCAGGAGAACACTGAAGCTTTCTTT. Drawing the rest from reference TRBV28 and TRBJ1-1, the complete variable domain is DVKVTQSSRYLVKRTGEKVFLECVQDMDHENMFWYRQDPGLGLRLIYFSYDVKMKEKGDIPEGYSVSREKKERFSLILESASTNQTSMYLCASIQENTEAFFGQGTRLTVV.

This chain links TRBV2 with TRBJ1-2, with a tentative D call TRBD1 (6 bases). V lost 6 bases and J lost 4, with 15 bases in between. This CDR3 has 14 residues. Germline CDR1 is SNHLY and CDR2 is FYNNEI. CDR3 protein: CASRGQGLGYGYTF. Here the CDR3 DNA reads TGTGCCAGCAGGGGTCAGGGGTTGGGCTATGGCTACACCTTC.

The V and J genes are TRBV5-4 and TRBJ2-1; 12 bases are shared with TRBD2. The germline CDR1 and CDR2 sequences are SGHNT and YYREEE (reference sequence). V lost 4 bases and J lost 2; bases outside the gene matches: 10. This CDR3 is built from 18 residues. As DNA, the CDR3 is TGTGCCAGCAGCCCCCCCGGACTAGCGGGAACTACCTACAATGAGCAGTTCTTC. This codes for CASSPPGLAGTTYNEQFF. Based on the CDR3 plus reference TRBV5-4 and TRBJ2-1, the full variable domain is ETGVTQSPTHLIKTRGQQVTLRCSSQSGHNTVSWYQQALGQGPQFIFQYYREEENGRGNFPPRFSGLQFPNYSSELNVNALELDDSALYLCASSPPGLAGTTYNEQFFGPGTRLTVL.

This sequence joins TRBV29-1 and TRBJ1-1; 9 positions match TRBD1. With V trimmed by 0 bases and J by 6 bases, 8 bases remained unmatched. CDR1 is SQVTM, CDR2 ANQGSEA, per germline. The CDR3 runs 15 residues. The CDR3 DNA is TGCAGCGTTGAAGACCCACGTGACAGGGGGGCTGAAGCTTTCTTT. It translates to CSVEDPRDRGAEAFF.

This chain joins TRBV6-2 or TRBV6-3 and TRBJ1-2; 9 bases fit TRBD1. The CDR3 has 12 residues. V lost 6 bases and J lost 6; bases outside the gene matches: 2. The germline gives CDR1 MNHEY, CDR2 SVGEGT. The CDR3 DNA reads TGTGCCAGCAGCAGGACAGGGGATGGCTACACCTTC. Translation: CASSRTGDGYTF.

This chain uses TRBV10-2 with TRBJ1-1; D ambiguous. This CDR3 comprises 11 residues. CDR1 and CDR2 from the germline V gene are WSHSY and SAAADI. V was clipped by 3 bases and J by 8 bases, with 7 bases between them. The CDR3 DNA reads TGCGCCAGCAGTGAAAGGAGCGAAGCTTTCTTT. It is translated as CASSERSEAFF.